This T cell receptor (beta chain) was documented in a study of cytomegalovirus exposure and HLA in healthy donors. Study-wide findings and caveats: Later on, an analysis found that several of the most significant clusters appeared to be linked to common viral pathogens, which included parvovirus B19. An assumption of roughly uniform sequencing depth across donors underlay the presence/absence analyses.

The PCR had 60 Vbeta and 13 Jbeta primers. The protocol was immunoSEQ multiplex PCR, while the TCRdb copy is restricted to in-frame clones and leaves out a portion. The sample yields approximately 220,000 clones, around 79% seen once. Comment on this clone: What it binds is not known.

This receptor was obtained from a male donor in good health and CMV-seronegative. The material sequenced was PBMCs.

For the CDR3, the DNA is TGTGCCAGCAGCGCAGGACTAGCGGGGCTGAACACCGGGGAGCTGTTTTTT. This sequence encodes CASSAGLAGLNTGELFF. The chain combines TRBV7-9 with TRBJ2-2, with 12 bases matching TRBD2. V lost 5 bases and J lost 1; bases outside the gene matches: 5. Germline-derived CDR1 and CDR2 are SEHNR and FQNEAQ (reference sequence). The CDR3 covers 17 residues.